This T cell receptor beta chain came from a study of cytomegalovirus exposure and HLA in healthy donors. Study-wide findings and caveats: Investigators reported 150 to 200 TCR beta chains as tied to cytomegalovirus. Common viral pathogens seemed to be connected with several of the most significant clusters, according to a later analysis. In all likelihood, a cluster of highly shared sequence variants was a sequencing artifact. In a later analysis, HLA-associated TCR beta chains were more clonally expanded than equally common others.

The CDR3 length is 15 residues. CDR1 MNHEY and CDR2 SVGAGI come from the germline V gene. V lost 7 bases and J lost 0, with 12 bases in between. Amplification used 60 Vbeta primers and 13 Jbeta primers. TCRdb's copy holds only in-frame clones and misses some; the assay was immunoSEQ multiplex PCR. The top ten clones hold over 0.95% of a sample with around 150,000 clones, around 78% of them seen once. For this clone: The antigen is undetermined.

This TCR derives from a woman aged 40 to 50 in good health and CMV-seronegative. The sample was PBMCs. The J gene is TRBJ2-2, the V gene TRBV6-5, with D maybe TRBD2 (6 bases). The chain's CDR3 is CASNGGGANTGELFF. For the CDR3, the DNA is TGTGCCAGCAATGGCGGAGGGGCGAACACCGGGGAGCTGTTTTTT.